The clone carrying this T cell receptor beta chain was seen just once. TCRdb keeps only in-frame clones here, not all; method: immunoSEQ multiplex PCR. The data show 300,000 to 400,000 clones, with 88% seen just once and around 0.97% held by the top ten. The data derive from a study of blood T cell repertoires in COVID-19. Adults between about 18 and 89 years of age took part from about 24 US areas. The sequenced material came from PBMCs or T cells enriched from blood (not recorded which). This receptor was taken from a woman younger than 45 with acute COVID-19.

The CDR3 DNA reads as TGTGCCAGCAGTTCCCCCCCCGACGGAGTCCCTCCTTACAATGAGCAGTTCTTC. This gives the protein CASSSPPDGVPPYNEQFF. The rearrangement links TRBV27 to TRBJ2-1; no firm D call. V was trimmed by 4 bases and J by 4 bases, leaving 23 bases between them. This CDR3 comprises 18 residues. Germline V gene sequence: CDR1 MNHEY, CDR2 SMNVEV (reference sequence).